This entry features one T cell receptor (beta chain) sequence. The target antigen is unknown. TCRdb re-analysed the RT-PCR reads in MiXCR, keeping a single row per CDR3 protein. The table records about 570,000 distinct CDR3 sequences, about 11% of them present only once. The germline V gene has CDR1 GTSNPN and CDR2 SVGIG (reference sequence). Trimming took 5 bases from V and 3 from J, leaving 11 bases between them. The CDR3 totals 12 residues. This record comes from a study of response to subunit inactivated influenza vaccine. General observations from the study: Authors suggested each seasonal flu vaccination may recruit only limited numbers of new T cells.

This clonotype originated in a man aged 50-59 years who received an inactivated influenza vaccine. The sequencing used PBMCs from blood, collected on the day of vaccination. This sequence joins TRBV30 and TRBJ2-7; D is uncertain. The chain's CDR3 is CAWGAGVYEQYF. Here the CDR3 DNA reads TGTGCCTGGGGCGCAGGCGTCTACGAGCAGTACTTC.